This T cell receptor (beta chain) was identified during a study of OX40 agonist ivuxolimab in advanced cancers. Whole-study context: Ivuxolimab doses were 0.01, 0.1, 0.3, 1.5, 3 or 10 mg/kg every 2 weeks.

V lost 0 bases and J 4 bases, leaving 2 bases between the germline ends. The CDR3 spans 11 residues. Germline CDR1 GTSNPN, CDR2 SVGIG (reference sequence). General study results and limits: At doses 0.1 to 3.0 mg/kg, CD4+ and CD8+ clones expanded. Among the lowest levels of clonal expansion were found in partial responders at 0.1-3.0 mg/kg.

As concerns this clone: Its antigen is undetermined.

Using immunoSEQ multiplex PCR, the repertoire was profiled, and TCRdb retains in-frame clones only, with some absent. The table lists some 48,000 clones, about 85% of them singletons, with 20% to 25% in the top ten. The specimen was CD4+ or CD8+ T cells sorted from blood, collected in a trial of the OX40 agonist ivuxolimab. The chain is built from TRBV30 and TRBJ2-3; D not certain. This clonotype was obtained from an adult with an advanced solid tumor such as melanoma, head and neck, liver or kidney cancer. CDR3 amino acids: CAWSVPDTQYF. The CDR3 DNA reads TGTGCCTGGAGTGTACCAGATACGCAGTATTTT.